The clone carrying this TCR beta chain was picked up a small number of times. The sample is drawn from a study of blood T cells in healthy people across ages. As for the study in general: About one barcoded TCR beta cDNA was captured per two T cells.

The second PCR ran about 6 to 11 cycles with a sample-barcoded 5' primer and J-beta primers. Each CDR3 protein is one row after TCRdb ran MiXCR on the 5' RACE reads. Of roughly 800,000 distinct CDR3 sequences in the sample, roughly 50% were seen once. The TCR comes from a man aged 25-45 years in good health. Sequenced material: blood.

The CDR3 region is CSHDGGETGAGETQYF. DNA for the CDR3: TGCAGCCACGATGGGGGCGAGACAGGGGCTGGAGAGACCCAGTACTTC. This sequence joins TRBV29-1 and TRBJ2-5, with 8 bases that match TRBD1. V lost 8 bases and J lost 4; bases outside the gene matches: 18. The CDR3 is made up of 16 amino acids. Germline V CDR1 and CDR2: SQVTM, ANQGSEA. Supplemented by reference TRBV29-1 and TRBJ2-5, the full variable domain reads SAVISQKPSRDICQRGTSLTIQCQVDSQVTMMFWYRQQPGQSLTLIATANQGSEATYESGFVIDKFPISRPNLTFSTLTVSNMSPEDSSIYLCSHDGGETGAGETQYFGPGTRLLVL.